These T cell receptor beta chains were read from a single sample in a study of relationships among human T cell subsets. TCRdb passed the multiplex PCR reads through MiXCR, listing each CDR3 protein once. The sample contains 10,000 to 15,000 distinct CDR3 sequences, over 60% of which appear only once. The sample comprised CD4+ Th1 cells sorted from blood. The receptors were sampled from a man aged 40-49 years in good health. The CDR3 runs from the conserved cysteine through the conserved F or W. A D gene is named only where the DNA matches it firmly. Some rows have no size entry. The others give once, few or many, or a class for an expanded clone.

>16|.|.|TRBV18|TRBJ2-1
CASSPPILAAYNEQFF
TGTGCCAGCTCACCACCGATCCTAGCAGCCTACAATGAGCAGTTCTTC
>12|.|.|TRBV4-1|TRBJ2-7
CASSQEGREQYF
TGCGCCAGCAGCCAAGAGGGGAGGGAGCAGTACTTC
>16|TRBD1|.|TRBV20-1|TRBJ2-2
CSARDQGQGNTGELFF
TGCAGTGCTAGAGATCAGGGACAGGGGAACACCGGGGAGCTGTTTTTT
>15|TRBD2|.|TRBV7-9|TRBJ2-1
CASSLTGTTYNEQFF
TGTGCCAGCAGCCTAACCGGGACTACCTACAATGAGCAGTTCTTC
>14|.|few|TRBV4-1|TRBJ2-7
CASSQEGETYEQYF
TGCGCCAGCAGCCAAGAGGGAGAGACCTACGAGCAGTACTTC
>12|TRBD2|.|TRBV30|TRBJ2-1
CAYSPGRVEQFF
TGTGCTTACTCCCCCGGGAGGGTTGAGCAGTTCTTC
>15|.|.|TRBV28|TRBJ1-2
CASSFMGGGNYGYTF
TGTGCCAGCAGTTTCATGGGGGGCGGAAACTATGGCTACACCTTC
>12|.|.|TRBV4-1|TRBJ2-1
CASSHSSNEQFF
TGCGCCAGCAGCCACTCTAGTAATGAGCAGTTCTTC
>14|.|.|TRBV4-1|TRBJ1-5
CASSQPGDFQPQHF
TGCGCCAGCAGCCAACCGGGGGATTTTCAGCCCCAGCATTTT
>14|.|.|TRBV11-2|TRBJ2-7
CASSLDRGTYEQYF
TGTGCCAGCAGCTTAGATCGGGGGACCTACGAGCAGTACTTC
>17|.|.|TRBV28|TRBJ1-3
CASEGGTGARSGNTIYF
TGTGCCAGCGAGGGTGGGACCGGGGCCCGCTCTGGAAACACCATATATTTT
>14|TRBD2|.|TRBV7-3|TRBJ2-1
CASSLTSSGIEQFF
TGTGCCAGCAGCTTAACGTCTAGCGGGATTGAGCAGTTCTTC
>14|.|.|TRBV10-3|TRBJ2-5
CAISEGRTRGEQYF
TGTGCCATCAGTGAGGGTCGGACTCGGGGTGAGCAGTACTTC
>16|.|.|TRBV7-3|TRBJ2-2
CASSLNGGQNTGELFF
TGTGCCAGCAGCTTAAACGGGGGGCAGAACACCGGGGAGCTGTTTTTT
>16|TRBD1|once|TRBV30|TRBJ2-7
CAWSGSRDRVSYEQYF
TGTGCCTGGAGTGGATCCCGGGACAGGGTGTCCTACGAGCAGTACTTC
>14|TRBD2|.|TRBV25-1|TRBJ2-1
CASTKTSGVGEQFF
TGTGCCAGCACAAAGACTAGCGGGGTAGGAGAGCAGTTCTTC
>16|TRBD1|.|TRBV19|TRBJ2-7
CASSIAGTGDPYEQYF
TGTGCCAGTAGTATAGCTGGGACAGGGGACCCCTACGAGCAGTACTTC
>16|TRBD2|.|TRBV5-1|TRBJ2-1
CASSWLTSGRADEQFF
TGCGCCAGCAGCTGGTTGACTAGCGGGAGGGCAGATGAGCAGTTCTTC
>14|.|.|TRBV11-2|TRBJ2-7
CASSLAYISYEQYF
TGTGCCAGCAGCTTAGCTTATATATCCTACGAGCAGTACTTC
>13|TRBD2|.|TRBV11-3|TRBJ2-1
CASSKRDLREQFF
TGTGCCAGCAGCAAGCGGGACCTGAGGGAGCAGTTCTTC
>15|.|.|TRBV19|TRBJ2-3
CASSRGAPSTDTQYF
TGTGCCAGTAGTAGAGGGGCCCCTTCCACAGATACGCAGTATTTT
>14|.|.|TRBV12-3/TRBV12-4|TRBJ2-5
CASRTRKGPETQYF
TGTGCCAGCCGGACCAGGAAGGGGCCTGAGACCCAGTACTTC